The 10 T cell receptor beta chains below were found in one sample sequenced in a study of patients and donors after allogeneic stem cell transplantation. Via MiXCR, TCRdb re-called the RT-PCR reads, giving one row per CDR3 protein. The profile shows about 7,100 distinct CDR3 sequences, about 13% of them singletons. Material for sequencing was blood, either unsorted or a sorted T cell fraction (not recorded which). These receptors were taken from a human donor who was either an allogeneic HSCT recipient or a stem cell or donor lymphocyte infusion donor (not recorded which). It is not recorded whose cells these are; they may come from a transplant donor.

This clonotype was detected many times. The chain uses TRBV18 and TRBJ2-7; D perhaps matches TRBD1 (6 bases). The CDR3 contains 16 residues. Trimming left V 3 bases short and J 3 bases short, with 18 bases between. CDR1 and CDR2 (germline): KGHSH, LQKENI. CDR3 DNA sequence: TGTGCCAGCTCACCTGGACAGTCCCTGGTATACTACGAGCAGTACTTC. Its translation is CASSPGQSLVYYEQYF.

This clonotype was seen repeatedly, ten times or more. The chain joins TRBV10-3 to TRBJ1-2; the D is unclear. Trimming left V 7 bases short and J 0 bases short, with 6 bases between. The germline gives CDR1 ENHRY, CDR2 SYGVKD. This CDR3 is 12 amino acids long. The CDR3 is CAITGANYGYTF. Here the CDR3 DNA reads TGTGCCATCACAGGAGCTAACTATGGCTACACCTTC.

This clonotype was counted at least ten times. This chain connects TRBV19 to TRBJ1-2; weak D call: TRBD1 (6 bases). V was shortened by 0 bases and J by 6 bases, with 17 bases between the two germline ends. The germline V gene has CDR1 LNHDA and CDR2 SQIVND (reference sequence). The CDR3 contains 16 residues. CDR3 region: CASSIDREVGTNGYTF. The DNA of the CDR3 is TGTGCCAGTAGTATAGATCGGGAGGTCGGGACAAATGGCTACACCTTC.

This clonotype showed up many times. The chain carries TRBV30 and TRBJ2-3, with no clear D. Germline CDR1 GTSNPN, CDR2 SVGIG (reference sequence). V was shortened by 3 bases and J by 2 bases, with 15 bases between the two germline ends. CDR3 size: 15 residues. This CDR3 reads CAWRGIPSITDTQYF. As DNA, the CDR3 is TGTGCCTGGAGAGGAATACCCTCCATCACAGATACGCAGTATTTT.

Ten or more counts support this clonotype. DNA for the CDR3: TGTGCCAGCAGCCCCCTTTCAGGGTGGGGAGAGACCCAGTACTTC. This encodes CASSPLSGWGETQYF. The chain uses TRBV5-6 and TRBJ2-5; maybe TRBD1 (5 bases). From germline, CDR1 is SGHDT and CDR2 YYEEEE. Between the trimmed V and J ends, which lost 4 bases and 4 bases, there was a span of 17 bases. The CDR3 runs 15 residues.

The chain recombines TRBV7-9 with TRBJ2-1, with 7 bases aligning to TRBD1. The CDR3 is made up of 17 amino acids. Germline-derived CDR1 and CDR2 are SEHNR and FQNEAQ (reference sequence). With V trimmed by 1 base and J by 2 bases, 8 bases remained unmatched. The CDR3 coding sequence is TGTGCCAGCAGCTTAGATGAGTGGGGACAGACCTACAATGAGCAGTTCTTC. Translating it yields CASSLDEWGQTYNEQFF.

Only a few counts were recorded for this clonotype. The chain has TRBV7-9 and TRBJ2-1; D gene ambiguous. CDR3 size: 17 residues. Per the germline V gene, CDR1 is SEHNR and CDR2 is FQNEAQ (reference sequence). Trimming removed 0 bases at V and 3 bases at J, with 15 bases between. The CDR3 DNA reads TGTGCCAGCAGCTTAGCGCAGTGGCTAGAGCGCTACAATGAGCAGTTCTTC. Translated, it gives CASSLAQWLERYNEQFF.

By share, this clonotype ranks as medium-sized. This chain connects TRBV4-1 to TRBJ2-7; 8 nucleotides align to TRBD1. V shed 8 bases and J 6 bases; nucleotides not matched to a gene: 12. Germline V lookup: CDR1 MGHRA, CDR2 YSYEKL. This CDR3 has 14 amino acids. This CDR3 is CASRVLETGVEQYF. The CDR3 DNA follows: TGCGCCAGCCGAGTTCTGGAGACAGGGGTCGAGCAGTACTTC.

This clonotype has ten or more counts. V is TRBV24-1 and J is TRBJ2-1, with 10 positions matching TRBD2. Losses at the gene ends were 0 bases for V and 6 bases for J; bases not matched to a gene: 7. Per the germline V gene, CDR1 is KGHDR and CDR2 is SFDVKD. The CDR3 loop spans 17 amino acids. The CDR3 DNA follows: TGTGCCACCAGTGATTTGCCCCAGGGACTAGCGAGCAATGAGCAGTTCTTC. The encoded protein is CATSDLPQGLASNEQFF.

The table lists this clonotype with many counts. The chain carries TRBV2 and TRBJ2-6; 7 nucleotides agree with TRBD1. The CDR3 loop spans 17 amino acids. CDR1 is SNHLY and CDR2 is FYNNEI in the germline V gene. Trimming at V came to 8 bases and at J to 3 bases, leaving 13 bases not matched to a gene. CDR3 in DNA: TGTGCCAGCTCCCCCGGGGAAGGGGGCAATGGGGCCAACGTCCTGACTTTC. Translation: CASSPGEGGNGANVLTF.